This T cell receptor beta chain was retrieved from a study of blood T cell repertoires in COVID-19. Study details: Material from acute and convalescent COVID-19 was sourced from the United States, Italy and Spain. The cDNA or gDNA used as material had been derived from T cells, B-cell-depleted T cells, or PBMCs.

In germline, CDR1 is LGHDT, CDR2 YNNKEL (reference sequence). Trimming removed 1 base from V and 1 base from J, with 5 bases in between. CDR3 length: 14 residues. Only in-frame clones appear in the TCRdb table, and some are missing; sequencing was by immunoSEQ multiplex PCR. The sample includes roughly 200,000 clones, approximately 87% of them seen just once. This chain uses TRBV3-1 (or the pseudogene TRBV3-2) with TRBJ1-5; maybe TRBD1 (5 bases). The TCR comes from a man in his sixties who had recovered from COVID-19. Sequencing was carried out using peripheral blood. The CDR3 DNA reads as TGTGCCAGCAGCCAAGGACAGAGCAATCAGCCCCAGCATTTT. Protein: CASSQGQSNQPQHF.